This TCR beta chain was sequenced in a study of T cell responses to AZD1222 COVID-19 vaccine (dated by TCRdb to about 2021). Study-level background: A total of 233 trial participants underwent TCR sequencing, of whom approximately 200 had received two doses of AZD1222 and roughly 26 had received two doses of the MenACWY control vaccine. Trial participants were enrolled into age subgroups of 18-55, 56-69 and 70-plus years, which contained approximately 150, 30 and 60 TCR-sequenced participants, respectively. Broader findings and caveats from the paper: A significant rise in spike-specific TCR breadth and depth was observed after two AZD1222 doses relative to day 0 and relative to MenACWY recipients. Only five to seven AZD1222 recipients were SARS-CoV-2 seropositive at baseline, limiting conclusions about previously exposed vaccinees. No day 14 peak-response samples were available, so repertoires were characterized only after the peak T cell response. The 56-69-year group was small, and its depth increase did not reach significance, likely because of low power. Most participants were white British and females outnumbered males, and the authors suggested that clonal diversity may have been underestimated. CD4 TCRs associated with the vaccine covered the entire spike protein, and the dominant responses were in regions 160-218 and 743-854. Reportedly, almost half of the unique spike-specific TCRs recognized epitopes lying outside the regions that are mutated in the B.1.351 and B.1.1.7 variants.

The CDR3 regions of human TCRbeta chains were analyzed by immunosequencing. The paper's processing steps were these. Repertoire TCRs were matched against a reference library of SARS-CoV-2-specific TCRs generated with the MIRA antigen-specificity platform. Breadth meant the fraction of unique TCRs that were SARS-CoV-2-associated, whereas depth meant the fraction of total T cells that were SARS-CoV-2-associated. Using the MIRA data, each spike-specific TCR was assigned both to the spike region to which the TCR was reactive and to a CD4 or CD8 class. Log10-transformed breadth and depth values were compared by one-way ANOVA with Sidak's multiple comparisons tests. TCRdb re-hosts the immuneACCESS table, in-frame sequences only. Its copies lack some clones; in the studies checked, an unresolved V gene accounts for under half of them, and the cause for the rest is not known. Clone size and the V and J calls come from that table; the DNA yielded D and trimming. This sample comprises fewer than 200,000 clones, over 80% of them detected only once. Jointly, the top ten make up approximately 4% of the sample.

The junction shows trimming of 4 bases on V and 8 bases on J, and the gene matches do not reach 10 bases of it. CDR1 and CDR2, looked up from the germline V gene (reference sequence), are LGHDT and YNNKEL. The CDR3 measures 15 amino acids from cysteine to phenylalanine. The CDR3 DNA has 45 bases and is translated from base 1. A remark on this clone: No cognate antigen has been identified for it. Per-nucleotide qualities are absent, and no much larger clonotype sits a single base away.

The sample's time point label is to be understood as: about 28 days (+/-7) after the second vaccine dose. The treatment or condition tag for this specimen amounts to: meningococcal conjugate vaccine given as trial control. Samples from vaccinated people were obtained from the UK trials COV001 and COV002, which included a single-blind randomized controlled phase 2/3 trial of AZD1222 (ChAdOx1 nCoV-19) in healthy adults. For TCRbeta chain sequencing, PBMC samples were collected from trial participants at day 0 and at day 28 after the second dose. The sequence was collected from an adult who received the MenACWY meningococcal vaccine as a control. The V and J genes are TRBV3-1 (or the pseudogene TRBV3-2) and TRBJ1-2, and TRBD1 matches 10 of the central bases. The starting material was peripheral blood, obtained 28 days after the second dose of the MenACWY control vaccine. Here is the DNA: TGTGCCAGCAGCCGACAGGGGGCGCGTAATGGGGGCTACACCTTC. This is translated as CASSRQGARNGGYTF.